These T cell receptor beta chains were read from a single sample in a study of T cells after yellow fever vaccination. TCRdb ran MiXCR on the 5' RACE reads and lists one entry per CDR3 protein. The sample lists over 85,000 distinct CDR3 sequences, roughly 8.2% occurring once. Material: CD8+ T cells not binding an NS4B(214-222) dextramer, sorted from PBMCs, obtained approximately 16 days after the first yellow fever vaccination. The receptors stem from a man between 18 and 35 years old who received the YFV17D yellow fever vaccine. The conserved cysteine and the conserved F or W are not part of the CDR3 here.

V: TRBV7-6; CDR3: ASSMGTELF
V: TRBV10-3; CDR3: AISGTLNTEAF
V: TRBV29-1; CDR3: SVEAMSVSETQY
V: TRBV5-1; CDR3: ASSPSGTAYGYT
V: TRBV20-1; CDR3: SAPDSSRDSTDTQY
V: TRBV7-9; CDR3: ASSLAGMNEQF
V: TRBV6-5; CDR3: ASSYLGYEEGDTEAF
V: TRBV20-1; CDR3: SARDGSGTTDTQY
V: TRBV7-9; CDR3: ASAGLAPTDTQY
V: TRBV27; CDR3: ASSFYQGYQPQH
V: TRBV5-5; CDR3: ASSLRLGFYEQY
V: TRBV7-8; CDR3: ASSLRTLGGLAEAF
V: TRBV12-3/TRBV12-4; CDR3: ASSLGVIGAETQY
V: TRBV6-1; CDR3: ASSVGFYSNQPQH
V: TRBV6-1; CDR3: ASRVLASNEQF
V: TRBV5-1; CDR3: ASSSEGGSQETQY
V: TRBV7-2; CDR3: ASSFPGGDTQY
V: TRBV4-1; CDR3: ASSQGAFSGGWRDTQY
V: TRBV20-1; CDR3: SAERVAGKETQY
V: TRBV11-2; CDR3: ASSPPVRTGEEETQY
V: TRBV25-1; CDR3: ASSEFAGAGELF